The next 22 T cell receptor beta chains were all read from a single sample in a study of human T cells and chemical hapten exposure. Specified time point: pre-sensitization, week 0. The sample's treatment: therapeutic diphenylcyclopropenone sensitization with weekly scalp DPC. Via MiXCR, TCRdb re-called the RACE reads, giving one row per CDR3 protein. This table has roughly 380,000 distinct CDR3 sequences, 4.5% to 5.5% appearing once. Sample: whole blood, taken in connection with sensitization to the hapten diphenylcyclopropenone (DPC). Receptors originate from a woman between 50 and 59 years old with alopecia areata. Some clones in this sample may be carry-over from other donors' samples.

At least ten counts were recorded for this clonotype. This chain connects TRBV6-6 to TRBJ2-2; 9 bases agree with TRBD2. Trimming cost V 4 bases and J 1 base; bases outside gene matches: 7. The CDR3 extends over 17 amino acids. Germline CDR1 MNHNY, CDR2 SVGAGI (reference sequence). This chain's CDR3 is CASSSTEAGGNTGELFF. The DNA for the CDR3 is TGTGCCAGCAGTTCCACTGAAGCGGGGGGGAACACCGGGGAGCTGTTTTTT.

This clonotype was recorded many times. The V call is TRBV28, the J call TRBJ2-2, with D unresolved. V was shortened by 2 bases and J by 6 bases, with 7 bases between the two germline ends. CDR1 MDHEN and CDR2 SYDVKM come from the germline V gene. CDR3 length: 13 amino acids. In DNA form, the CDR3 reads TGTGCCAGCAGTTTAGCGCCGCCCGGGGAGCTGTTTTTT. This translates into CASSLAPPGELFF.

The chain couples TRBV6-5 to TRBJ2-7; TRBD2 matches at 13 bases. Germline assignment: CDR1 MNHEY and CDR2 SVGAGI. V was pared by 0 bases and J by 7 bases, with 3 bases of the junction left unmatched. This CDR3 is 15 amino acids long. CDR3: CASSYSGLAGEEQYF. CDR3 DNA sequence: TGTGCCAGCAGTTACTCCGGACTAGCGGGGGAAGAGCAGTACTTC.

This rearrangement joins TRBV27 to TRBJ2-7; 7 nucleotides agree with TRBD1. The CDR3 sequence is 16 residues long. The V gene's germline CDR1 is MNHEY and CDR2 SMNVEV (reference sequence). The ends lost 3 bases at V and 3 bases at J; junction bases unmatched: 11. The CDR3 protein is CASSFYPSGTVYEQYF. The CDR3 DNA is TGTGCCAGCAGTTTCTACCCCTCAGGGACAGTCTACGAGCAGTACTTC.

V and J are TRBV20-1 and TRBJ2-7; 8 bases match TRBD1. The CDR3 contains 14 residues. Losses at the gene ends were 1 base for V and 4 bases for J; bases not matched to a gene: 6. Germline assignment: CDR1 DFQATT and CDR2 SNEGSKA (reference sequence). CDR3 nucleotide sequence: TGCAGTGCTAGAGGGCCAGGGGGCGCGTACGAGCAGTACTTC. Protein: CSARGPGGAYEQYF.

The V gene is TRBV20-1, the J gene TRBJ2-3; no reliable D call. Germline CDR1 and CDR2: DFQATT and SNEGSKA (reference sequence). The CDR3 spans 13 residues. V shed 5 bases and J shed 0 bases, with 9 bases lying between them. In DNA, the CDR3 is TGCAGTGCTCAACAGATTAGCACAGATACGCAGTATTTT. This sequence encodes CSAQQISTDTQYF.

This clonotype was counted at least ten times. The J gene is TRBJ2-1, the V gene TRBV12-3 or TRBV12-4; D not resolved. Trimming took off 2 bases at V and 15 bases at J, with 11 bases between the two ends. The CDR3 is 11 residues long. DNA for the CDR3: TGTGCCAGCAGTTTACCTCAGGCCACGTTCTTC. This sequence encodes CASSLPQATFF.

The V and J genes are TRBV10-3 and TRBJ2-7; 12 nucleotides agree with TRBD1. Germline loops: CDR1 ENHRY, CDR2 SYGVKD. The V and J ends lost 6 bases and 6 bases, in that order; junction bases with no gene match: 6. This CDR3 is 14 amino acids long. The CDR3 region is CAISRDRGLAEQYF. The DNA of the CDR3 is TGTGCCATCAGCCGGGACAGGGGGCTGGCCGAGCAGTACTTC.

This clonotype has ten or more counts. The chain joins TRBV29-1 to TRBJ2-1; 7 bases agree with TRBD1. CDR3 size: 13 residues. Germline CDR1 and CDR2: SQVTM and ANQGSEA. V shed 7 bases and J 8 bases; nucleotides not matched to a gene: 11. Here the CDR3 reads CSASGTEVDEQFF. For the CDR3, the DNA is TGCAGCGCCTCCGGGACAGAGGTCGATGAGCAGTTCTTC.

This clonotype occurred many times. The chain recombines TRBV2 with TRBJ1-5; the match to TRBD1 covers 8 bases. The CDR3 consists of 18 residues. CDR1 SNHLY and CDR2 FYNNEI come from the germline V gene. V trimming: 7 bases; J trimming: 5 bases; junction bases outside the gene matches: 19. This chain's CDR3 is CASTLDRVYRGTDQPQHF. The CDR3 region has the DNA TGTGCCAGCACCCTGGACAGGGTGTATCGGGGAACGGATCAGCCCCAGCATTTT.

This clonotype came up many times. This chain joins TRBV12-3 or TRBV12-4 and TRBJ2-7, with D tentatively TRBD2 (5 bases). V lost 7 bases to trimming and J lost 7 bases, with 23 bases between them. This CDR3 comprises 15 residues. This chain's CDR3 is CASIHLGRTPVEQYF. The CDR3 nucleotides are TGTGCCAGCATCCATCTGGGAAGGACTCCTGTAGAGCAGTACTTC.

This chain uses TRBV20-1 with TRBJ1-2; 9 bases are shared with TRBD1. The CDR3 loop spans 14 amino acids. Germline V gives CDR1 DFQATT, CDR2 SNEGSKA (reference sequence). J lost 6 bases, V lost 2 bases, and 7 bases had no gene match. The CDR3 DNA reads as TGCAGTGCTAGACTATCCGGGACAGGGAATGGCTACACCTTC. Translation gives CSARLSGTGNGYTF.

The J gene is TRBJ2-7, the V gene TRBV7-9; TRBD2 agrees at 8 bases. The CDR3 contains 14 residues. The V gene's germline CDR1 is SEHNR and CDR2 FQNEAQ (reference sequence). With 5 bases clipped from V and 6 bases from J, the junction kept 9 bases outside the gene matches. The CDR3 bases are TGTGCCAGCAGCCCGGCGGGAGGTGATCTCGAGCAGTACTTC. It is translated as CASSPAGGDLEQYF. Drawing the rest from reference TRBV7-9 and TRBJ2-7, the complete variable domain is DTGVSQNPRHKITKRGQNVTFRCDPISEHNRLYWYRQTLGQGPEFLTYFQNEAQLEKSRLLSDRFSAERPKGSFSTLEIQRTEQGDSAMYLCASSPAGGDLEQYFGPGTRLTVT.

In its sample, this clonotype was seen many times. This sequence joins TRBV27 and TRBJ2-1; 9 bases are shared with TRBD2. Germline V gene sequence: CDR1 MNHEY, CDR2 SMNVEV (reference sequence). CDR3 size: 15 residues. The V segment lost 4 bases and the J segment 3 bases; nucleotides outside the gene matches: 4. CDR3: CASSYAGGGYNEQFF. The CDR3 bases are TGTGCCAGCAGTTATGCGGGAGGGGGCTACAATGAGCAGTTCTTC.

In its sample, this clonotype was seen many times. The chain employs TRBV10-1 and TRBJ2-4; TRBD2 matches 7 bases. The CDR3 totals 17 residues. The ends lost 7 bases at V and 1 base at J; junction bases unmatched: 13. Per the germline V gene, CDR1 is WNHNN and CDR2 is SYGVQD (reference sequence). The CDR3 bases are TGCGCCAGCATTCGGACTACCGGGGGGTTGGCCAAAAACATTCAGTACTTC. Amino acids: CASIRTTGGLAKNIQYF.

The table lists this clonotype with a few counts. J is TRBJ2-1 and V is TRBV12-3 or TRBV12-4; 11 nucleotides align to TRBD2. The CDR3 is 15 amino acids. Trimming took 5 bases from V and 5 from J; bases not matched to a gene: 5. In DNA form, the CDR3 reads TGTGCCAGCAGTGGGACTAGCGGCCTGAACAATGAGCAGTTCTTC. Its protein is CASSGTSGLNNEQFF.

This clonotype was counted a few times. The chain uses TRBV3-1 and TRBJ2-2; D remains unclear. The CDR3 sequence is 12 residues long. With 8 bases removed from V and 6 bases from J, the gap between germline ends came to 10 bases. Germline-derived CDR1 and CDR2 are LGHDT and YNNKEL (reference sequence). The CDR3 DNA sequence: TGTGCCAGCCTACCAGTATCCGGGGAGCTGTTTTTT. It is translated as CASLPVSGELFF.

The table lists this clonotype with many counts. The V and J genes are TRBV2 and TRBJ1-5; 11 bases match TRBD1. V lost 7 bases, J lost 5 bases, and 4 bases stayed unmatched. The length of the CDR3 is 14 residues. Germline V gives CDR1 SNHLY, CDR2 FYNNEI. The CDR3 protein is CASTRTGGDQPQHF. CDR3 nucleotides: TGTGCCAGCACACGGACAGGGGGCGATCAGCCCCAGCATTTT.

This clonotype came up many times. The chain has TRBV6-1 and TRBJ2-3; 7 bases align to TRBD1. Germline lookup yields CDR1 MNHNS and CDR2 SASEGT. The CDR3 has 14 amino acids. J lost 3 bases, V lost 3 bases, and 3 bases had no gene match. The CDR3 nucleotides are TGTGCCAGCAGTGAGGACAGGCAAACAGATACGCAGTATTTT. Its translation: CASSEDRQTDTQYF.

The gene calls are TRBV7-2 and TRBJ1-5; D perhaps matches TRBD1 (5 bases). The CDR3 is made up of 11 amino acids. Trimming removed 8 bases at V and 7 bases at J, with 9 bases between. Germline loops: CDR1 SGHTA, CDR2 FQGNSA. In nucleotides, the CDR3 is TGTGCCAGCCCCGGGGGGCAGCCCCAGCATTTT. This translates into CASPGGQPQHF.

Only a few counts were recorded for this clonotype. The J gene is TRBJ2-1, the V gene TRBV30; D might be TRBD2 (5 bases). CDR3 length equals 12 residues. Germline values: CDR1 GTSNPN, CDR2 SVGIG (reference sequence). Between the trimmed V and J ends, which lost 4 bases and 3 bases, there was a span of 7 bases. CDR3 protein: CAWTSSYNEQFF. Here the CDR3 DNA reads TGTGCCTGGACTAGCAGCTACAATGAGCAGTTCTTC.

The sample holds a few counts of this clonotype. The chain uses TRBV6-1 and TRBJ2-3; unclear D gene. Germline lookup yields CDR1 MNHNS and CDR2 SASEGT. There are 15 residues in the CDR3. The V and J ends lost 0 bases and 4 bases respectively, with 11 bases between them. The CDR3 spells CASSEAGKGPDTQYF. CDR3 DNA: TGTGCCAGCAGTGAAGCGGGGAAAGGTCCAGATACGCAGTATTTT.